Detailed here is one TCR beta chain. The antigen it binds to is not known. Base-call qualities are not available, and no considerably larger clone is one nucleotide away. Memory CD4+ T cells were sorted ex vivo from peripheral blood of narcolepsy patients and healthy controls for TCR Vbeta sequencing. This record comes from a study of T cells in narcolepsy (dated by TCRdb to 2016 to 2019). Concerning the study at large: Patients with narcolepsy type 1 or type 2 (NT1, NT2) were enrolled in the study together with healthy control donors. The study sought autoreactive T cells targeting hypocretin neuron self-antigens (hypocretin, TRIB2) in narcolepsy patients, using TCR Vbeta sequencing to track clonotypes in blood and CSF. Points the paper makes about the study in general: Numbers of sequenced blood memory CD4+ clonotypes were comparable, averaging about 39,000 in patients and around 30,000 in controls. HCRT-specific and TRIB2-specific autoreactive clonotypes were highlighted in plots that compared CD4+ T cell clonotypes in CSF versus blood from the same patient. According to the report, autoreactive clonotypes were detected serially in the blood of the same patients and of different patients, but not in healthy controls. Some blood memory CD4+ repertoires from patients and controls contained no sequences matching autoreactive T cell clones.

Libraries were constructed by the immunoSEQ multiplex PCR assay. The source is immuneACCESS, and TCRdb retained only in-frame sequences with V and J called. Part of the clones is not carried over; for the studies checked, unresolved V genes explain less than half of this, and the remainder is unexplained. The sample profile shows approximately 38,000 clones; about nine tenths of them were found once. Around 0.9% of the sample goes to the ten largest clones. The CDR3, cysteine through phenylalanine, is 14 amino acids long. CDR3 DNA is the only sequence kept; it has 42 bases, read in frame from the first base. CDR1 and CDR2 are drawn from the germline V gene: SGHTA, FQGNSA. V lost 5 bases and J lost 8 bases; the stretch between them is 18 bases long.

This receptor chain uses TRBV7-2 and TRBJ1-2; the D region possibly corresponds to TRBD1 (6 bases align). Input material: CD45RA- memory CD4+ T cells from PBMCs. What the cell subset or site label conveys for this sample: memory T cells sorted ex vivo from peripheral blood. The TCR was taken from a human donor with narcolepsy. CDR3 loop: CASSPGGGVKGYTF. Read as DNA, the sequence is TGTGCCAGCAGCCCTGGAGGGGGGGTCAAGGGCTACACCTTC.